This is a list of T cell receptor beta chains from one sample in a study of T cells in Graves' hyperthyroidism and ophthalmopathy. TCRdb analysed the multiplex PCR reads with MiXCR anew, one entry per CDR3 protein. The sample includes roughly 300,000 distinct CDR3 sequences, 20% to 25% of them seen just once. The sample taken for sequencing was blood. All receptors derive from a man in his forties or fifties with Graves' hyperthyroidism that later progressed to Graves' ophthalmopathy. CDR3s include the opening cysteine and the closing phenylalanine or tryptophan. The D gene is left open where the match is weak. Expanded clones get a size class; other rows say once, few or many, or leave the size out.

v_call: TRBV7-8; clone_size: many; j_call: TRBJ2-2; d_call: TRBD2; cdr3_nt: TGTGCCAGCAGCTGGGATCCAGCGGGGGACACCGGGGAGCTGTTTTTT; cdr3_aa: CASSWDPAGDTGELFF
v_call: TRBV12-5; clone_size: many; j_call: TRBJ2-7; d_call: -; cdr3_nt: TGTGCTAGTGATTTGAAGGGCTCACCCTACGAGCAGTACTTC; cdr3_aa: CASDLKGSPYEQYF
v_call: TRBV28; clone_size: many; j_call: TRBJ2-5; d_call: TRBD1; cdr3_nt: TGTGCCAGCAGTAAGCCGGGACAGGGATTGGAGACCCAGTACTTC; cdr3_aa: CASSKPGQGLETQYF
v_call: TRBV6-5; clone_size: many; j_call: TRBJ2-5; d_call: TRBD1; cdr3_nt: TGTGCCAGCAGCAGATCTCAGGGGGCCCAAGAGACCCAGTACTTC; cdr3_aa: CASSRSQGAQETQYF
v_call: TRBV14; clone_size: many; j_call: TRBJ2-7; d_call: -; cdr3_nt: TGTGCCAGCAGCCGGACAGTTCGAGAGCAGTACTTC; cdr3_aa: CASSRTVREQYF
v_call: TRBV18; clone_size: many; j_call: TRBJ1-3; d_call: -; cdr3_nt: TGTGCCAGCTCACCACCGGGGTTCCTCTCTGGAAACACCATATATTTT; cdr3_aa: CASSPPGFLSGNTIYF
v_call: TRBV10-3; clone_size: few; j_call: TRBJ1-5; d_call: -; cdr3_nt: TGTGCCGTCGCAGGGAATAGCAATCAGCCCCAGCATTTT; cdr3_aa: CAVAGNSNQPQHF
v_call: TRBV27; clone_size: many; j_call: TRBJ2-7; d_call: -; cdr3_nt: TGTGCCAGCAGTCCCAGTGGGGGTGTATCGGGAGTCATCGAGCAGTACTTC; cdr3_aa: CASSPSGGVSGVIEQYF
v_call: TRBV5-6; clone_size: many; j_call: TRBJ2-5; d_call: -; cdr3_nt: TGTGCCAGCAGCTTGGTTGGCAACCAAGAGACCCAGTACTTC; cdr3_aa: CASSLVGNQETQYF
v_call: TRBV6-1; clone_size: many; j_call: TRBJ1-1; d_call: -; cdr3_nt: TGTGCCAGCAGTAAATGGGGCCGCACTGAAGCTTTCTTT; cdr3_aa: CASSKWGRTEAFF
v_call: TRBV29-1; clone_size: many; j_call: TRBJ1-2; d_call: TRBD1; cdr3_nt: TGCAGCGTTGGAAAAAAACAGGGGGCCAACTATGGCTACACCTTC; cdr3_aa: CSVGKKQGANYGYTF
v_call: TRBV14; clone_size: -; j_call: TRBJ2-5; d_call: TRBD2; cdr3_nt: TGTGCCAGCAGCCAAGATATAACTAGCGTTGAAGAGACCCAGTACTTC; cdr3_aa: CASSQDITSVEETQYF
v_call: TRBV7-8; clone_size: -; j_call: TRBJ2-7; d_call: -; cdr3_nt: TGTGCCAGCAGCTTAGTAGCGGCGAGCTCCTACGAGCAGTACTTC; cdr3_aa: CASSLVAASSYEQYF
v_call: TRBV4-1; clone_size: many; j_call: TRBJ2-7; d_call: -; cdr3_nt: TGCGCCAGCAGCCCCGGTCGACAGGGAGTGGGGGAGGACTCCTACGAGCAGTACTTC; cdr3_aa: CASSPGRQGVGEDSYEQYF
v_call: TRBV6-1; clone_size: many; j_call: TRBJ2-5; d_call: TRBD2; cdr3_nt: TGTGCCAGCAGTGGAGCCTTCCTAGCGGAGGGGTTTGGGACCCAGTACTTC; cdr3_aa: CASSGAFLAEGFGTQYF
v_call: TRBV6-1; clone_size: few; j_call: TRBJ1-2; d_call: -; cdr3_nt: TGTGCCAGCAGTCCAAACCTAATGGCGGATATCTATGGCTACACCTTC; cdr3_aa: CASSPNLMADIYGYTF
v_call: TRBV24-1; clone_size: -; j_call: TRBJ2-2; d_call: -; cdr3_nt: TGTGCCACCAGATTCGCCGGGGAGCTGTTTTTT; cdr3_aa: CATRFAGELFF
v_call: TRBV20-1; clone_size: -; j_call: TRBJ2-5; d_call: -; cdr3_nt: TGCAGTGCCACTTCCAGGGTAGGGATACCTCAAGAGACCCAGTACTTC; cdr3_aa: CSATSRVGIPQETQYF
v_call: TRBV19; clone_size: -; j_call: TRBJ1-2; d_call: -; cdr3_nt: TGTGCCAGTAGTTCTTGGGGTTCCTATGGCTACACCTTC; cdr3_aa: CASSSWGSYGYTF
v_call: TRBV3-1; clone_size: -; j_call: TRBJ1-1; d_call: -; cdr3_nt: TGTGCCAGCAGAAATCAGGGAGGCACTGAAGCTTTCTTT; cdr3_aa: CASRNQGGTEAFF
v_call: TRBV30; clone_size: many; j_call: TRBJ1-2; d_call: -; cdr3_nt: TGTGCCTGGAGTGGGACCTGGGACTATGGCTACACCTTC; cdr3_aa: CAWSGTWDYGYTF
v_call: TRBV19; clone_size: many; j_call: TRBJ1-3; d_call: -; cdr3_nt: TGTGCCAGTAGTCGCGAGAAGATCACAGGAAACACCATATATTTT; cdr3_aa: CASSREKITGNTIYF
v_call: TRBV12-3/TRBV12-4; clone_size: medium-sized; j_call: TRBJ2-5; d_call: TRBD2; cdr3_nt: TGTGCCAGCAGTCCGGGAGGAGAGACCCAGTACTTC; cdr3_aa: CASSPGGETQYF
v_call: TRBV27; clone_size: many; j_call: TRBJ2-2; d_call: TRBD2; cdr3_nt: TGTGCCAGCAGCGCGTGGCTAGCGGGAGGGTTAAACACCGGGGAGCTGTTTTTT; cdr3_aa: CASSAWLAGGLNTGELFF
v_call: TRBV3-1; clone_size: many; j_call: TRBJ1-1; d_call: -; cdr3_nt: TGTGCCAGCAGCCAAGATGGAGAGACATGGGGAGCTTTCTTT; cdr3_aa: CASSQDGETWGAFF
v_call: TRBV11-1; clone_size: many; j_call: TRBJ2-7; d_call: TRBD1; cdr3_nt: TGTGCCAGCAGCTATGGACAGGGGAGCTACGAGCAGTACTTC; cdr3_aa: CASSYGQGSYEQYF
v_call: TRBV6-1; clone_size: many; j_call: TRBJ2-2; d_call: TRBD1; cdr3_nt: TGTGCCGCATCCGGGACAGGGGGAACCGGGGAGCTGTTTTTT; cdr3_aa: CAASGTGGTGELFF
v_call: TRBV15; clone_size: -; j_call: TRBJ2-5; d_call: TRBD2; cdr3_nt: TGTGCCACCAGCTCCGGGACTAGCGGGAGGGGGCGGACGCTTCAAGAGACCCAGTACTTC; cdr3_aa: CATSSGTSGRGRTLQETQYF
v_call: TRBV14; clone_size: many; j_call: TRBJ2-7; d_call: TRBD1; cdr3_nt: TGTGCCAGCAGCCAACGGATACGGGACAGGGTGAAGGAGCAGTACTTC; cdr3_aa: CASSQRIRDRVKEQYF
v_call: TRBV20-1; clone_size: many; j_call: TRBJ2-5; d_call: TRBD1; cdr3_nt: TGCAGTGCGCAGACAGGGGGGCAAGAGACCCAGTACTTC; cdr3_aa: CSAQTGGQETQYF
v_call: TRBV6-1; clone_size: medium-sized; j_call: TRBJ1-1; d_call: -; cdr3_nt: TGTGCCAGCAGTGAAGTTTTAGGGGAGCTGAACACTGAAGCTTTCTTT; cdr3_aa: CASSEVLGELNTEAFF
v_call: TRBV5-1; clone_size: many; j_call: TRBJ2-5; d_call: -; cdr3_nt: TGCGCCAGCAGCTTGGGTACAGGGTGGCAAGAGACCCAGTACTTC; cdr3_aa: CASSLGTGWQETQYF
v_call: TRBV19; clone_size: many; j_call: TRBJ2-5; d_call: TRBD1; cdr3_nt: TGTGCCAGTAGTTTACAGGGGGCTAGGGTTGGAGAGACCCAGTACTTC; cdr3_aa: CASSLQGARVGETQYF
v_call: TRBV18; clone_size: many; j_call: TRBJ2-7; d_call: TRBD2; cdr3_nt: TGTGCCAGCTCACCGCTGACTAGCGGGGGTTACGAGCAGTACTTC; cdr3_aa: CASSPLTSGGYEQYF
v_call: TRBV7-9; clone_size: many; j_call: TRBJ2-7; d_call: -; cdr3_nt: TGTGCCAGCAGCTTACTAACTAGCCTCTACGAGCAGTACTTC; cdr3_aa: CASSLLTSLYEQYF
v_call: TRBV11-1; clone_size: many; j_call: TRBJ2-7; d_call: -; cdr3_nt: TGTGCCAGCAGCTTAGCGACCGGGCCGACCTACGAGCAGTACTTC; cdr3_aa: CASSLATGPTYEQYF
v_call: TRBV12-3/TRBV12-4; clone_size: -; j_call: TRBJ2-7; d_call: -; cdr3_nt: TGTGCCAGCAAGAATAGTGCGTACGAGCAGTACTTC; cdr3_aa: CASKNSAYEQYF